This entry features one TCR beta chain sequence. A much more abundant neighbour one base away suggests this may be a read error. This CDR3 is 11 amino acids long. Trimming pared 5 bases from V and 11 bases from J, leaving 15 bases between. Germline loops: CDR1 DFQATT, CDR2 SNEGSKA (reference sequence). The authors ran a second PCR of about 6 to 11 cycles using a sample-barcoded 5' primer and a J-beta primer mix. A template-switch adaptor that had 12 random nucleotides put a tag on each cDNA molecule. TCRdb processed the 5' RACE reads anew with MiXCR; each CDR3 protein has one entry. The sample includes about 670,000 distinct CDR3 sequences, around 52% seen only once; the top ten take approximately 13%. This sample is drawn from a study of blood T cells in healthy people across ages. On the study more broadly: Per two T cells, template switching captured roughly one barcoded beta molecule.

Researchers collected about 10 milliliters of peripheral blood from every single donor. Each sample used at least 7 million PBMCs. Specimen: blood. The sequence derives from a woman of 80 years or more in good health. The V call is TRBV20-1, the J call TRBJ2-5; perhaps D is TRBD1 or TRBD2 (6 bases each). As DNA, the CDR3 is TGCAGTGCTGGGCGGGGACAAGCACAGTACTTC. Protein: CSAGRGQAQYF.